The source of this T cell receptor (beta chain) is a study of beta chain features in type 1 diabetes. Regarding the study as a whole: When Type 1 diabetes patients were examined, their TCRB CDR3s proved moderately but significantly shorter in all four CD4+ subsets.

Isolation of CD4+ naive, central memory, regulatory and stem cell-like memory cells was achieved by sorting via CD45RO/CCR7/CD25/CD127/CD95/CD27. This clone occurred a few times. What it binds is not known. Expressed TCRB transcripts were sequenced after all isolated RNA was converted to cDNA. The table came from immunoSEQ multiplex PCR; TCRdb's copy has only in-frame clones and leaves some out. Counted here are about 240,000 clones, about 14% occurring once; the ten biggest clones make up about 0.019%. V lost 1 base, J lost 0 bases, and 10 bases lay in between. Germline-derived CDR1 and CDR2 are SQVTM and ANQGSEA. This CDR3 region has 15 residues.

Sequenced sample: naive CD4+ T cells from blood. This chain joins TRBV29-1 and TRBJ1-3, with D perhaps TRBD1 (5 bases). The TCR was taken from a man aged 25-45 years with type 1 diabetes. CDR3 sequence reads: CSVEAGPSSGNTIYF. The CDR3 bases are TGCAGCGTTGAAGCAGGGCCTAGCTCTGGAAACACCATATATTTT.